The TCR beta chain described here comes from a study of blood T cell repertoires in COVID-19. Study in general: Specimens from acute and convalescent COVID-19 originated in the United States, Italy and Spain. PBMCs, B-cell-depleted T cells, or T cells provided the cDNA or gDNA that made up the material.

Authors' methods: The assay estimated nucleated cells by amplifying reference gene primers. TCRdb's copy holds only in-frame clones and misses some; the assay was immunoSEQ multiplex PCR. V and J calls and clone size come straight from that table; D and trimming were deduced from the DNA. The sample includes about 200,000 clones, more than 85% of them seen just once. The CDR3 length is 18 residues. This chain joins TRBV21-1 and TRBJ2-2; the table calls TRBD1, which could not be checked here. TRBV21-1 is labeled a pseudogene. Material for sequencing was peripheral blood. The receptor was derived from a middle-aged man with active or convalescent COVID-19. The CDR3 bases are TGTGCCAGCAACTCCTATAGACAGGGGCGCCCTTCCGGCGGGGAGCTGTTTTTT. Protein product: CASNSYRQGRPSGGELFF.